This record concerns one T cell receptor (beta chain) sequence. The entry originates in a study of technical replicates of blood from a few donors. CDR1 is SNHLY and CDR2 is FYNNEI in the germline V gene. This CDR3 region has 16 residues. Trimming at V came to 2 bases and at J to 2 bases, leaving 6 bases not matched to a gene. Libraries were prepared by immunoSEQ multiplex PCR; TCRdb keeps only in-frame clonotypes and omits some of them. The sample has roughly 93,000 clones, about 95% seen once; the top ten hold more than 0.2%. Sequenced material: T cells isolated from PBMCs. V and J are TRBV2 and TRBJ2-5; 9 nucleotides line up with TRBD2. The TCR was taken from a human donor in good health. The CDR3, as DNA: TGTGCCAGCAGTGAACGAAGCGGGGGGTTACAAGAGACCCAGTACTTC. Its translation is CASSERSGGLQETQYF.